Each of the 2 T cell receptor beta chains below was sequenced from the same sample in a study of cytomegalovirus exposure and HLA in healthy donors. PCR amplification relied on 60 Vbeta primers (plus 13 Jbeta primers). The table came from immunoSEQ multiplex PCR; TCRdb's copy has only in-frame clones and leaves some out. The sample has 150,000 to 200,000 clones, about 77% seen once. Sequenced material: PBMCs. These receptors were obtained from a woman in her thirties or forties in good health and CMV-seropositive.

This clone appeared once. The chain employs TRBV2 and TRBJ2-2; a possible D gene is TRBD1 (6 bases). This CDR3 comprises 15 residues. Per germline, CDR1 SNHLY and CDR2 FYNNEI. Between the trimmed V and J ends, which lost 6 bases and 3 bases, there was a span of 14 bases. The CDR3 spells CASRPQGPYTGELFF. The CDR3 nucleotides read TGTGCCAGCAGGCCCCAGGGGCCATACACCGGGGAGCTGTTTTTT.

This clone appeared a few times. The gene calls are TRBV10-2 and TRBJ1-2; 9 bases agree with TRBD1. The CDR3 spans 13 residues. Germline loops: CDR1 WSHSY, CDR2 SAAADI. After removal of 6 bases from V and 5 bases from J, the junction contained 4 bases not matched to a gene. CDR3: CASSRDREYGYTF. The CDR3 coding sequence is TGCGCCAGCAGCCGGGACAGGGAGTATGGCTACACCTTC.